This T cell receptor (beta chain) was obtained from a study of blood T cell repertoires in COVID-19. Profiled with immunoSEQ multiplex PCR; TCRdb holds only in-frame clones, not every one. The repertoire holds about 41,000 clones, with roughly 87% as singletons. Germline V CDR1 and CDR2: SGHDT, YYEEEE. Trimming cost V 1 base and J 5 bases, with 3 bases left between them. The CDR3 loop spans 11 amino acids. Sequencing was performed on peripheral blood. This TCR was recovered from a man aged 60-69 years with acute or convalescent COVID-19. The V and J genes are TRBV5-6 and TRBJ1-1; D is unresolved. CDR3 loop: CASSLYTEAFF. The CDR3 DNA reads TGTGCCAGCAGCTTGTATACTGAAGCTTTCTTT.